This record concerns one T cell receptor beta chain sequence. Which antigen it targets is not known. Base qualities are not at hand, and no much larger clone is one base apart. V sheds 2 bases and J sheds 0 bases, leaving 11 bases between their ends. The CDR3 holds 15 amino acids from the cysteine to the phenylalanine. The DNA shown is the 45-base CDR3, in frame from base 1. The germline V gene specifies SGHVS as CDR1 and FQNEAQ as CDR2. This record comes from a study of shared clonotypes between healthy human individuals (dated by TCRdb to the early 2020s). Notes on the research overall: The cohort comprised two women and a few men aged 18 to 49 years. For each donor, three plates each were used for CD4 naive and CD4 memory, two plates were used for CD8 naive, and one plate was used for CD8 memory. Blood TCR repertoires of five healthy adults were deeply sequenced to estimate repertoire size and the extent of clonotype sharing between individuals. Different laboratories and diverse techniques were used to prepare libraries and sequence TCR repertoires, to increase sequencing depth and limit assay-specific biases. Between about 0.9 and 8.9 billion PBMCs per donor were obtained by leukapheresis. The study at large found these results: Rarefaction of sorted-subset datasets indicated incomplete sequencing despite the large sequencing depth. Approximately 5% of naive CD4, more than 3% of naive CD8, around 2.3% of memory CD4, and 0.4% of memory CD8 clonotypes were shared across four donors. Compared with non-shared clonotypes, the clonotypes found in all four sorted-subset donors had higher generation probabilities. The small number of donors limited the genetic and exposure-history diversity represented. Sampling was limited to blood, and TCR repertoires in tissue likely differ from TCR repertoires in blood. Based on pairwise subsampling, the degree of clonotype sharing among donors was expected to be affected by sequencing depth. Larger estimated clonotype richness was generally found for naive subsets than for memory subsets.

Using the deep immunoSEQ assay, TCR CDR3 regions were amplified from genomic DNA by multiplex PCR. Extracted genomic DNA from each cell subset was spread evenly across all wells of several immunoSEQ 96-well plates, with each plate serving as a replicate. Each replicate PCR for sorted subsets received around 200 ng genomic DNA, equal to roughly 30,000 T cell genomes. Purified libraries were quantified with a Qubit 3.0 fluorometer, sized on a Bioanalyzer 2100, and re-quantified with the KAPA Library Quantification kit. A separate single-read 150-cycle Illumina NextSeq 550 flow cell was used to sequence each immunoSEQ 96-well plate. Turning to the authors' computational methods: Because the immunoSEQ output included only junctional sequences and no quality scores, the filtering could not be the same as the filtering used for full-length reads. To assign V/J genes and CDR3, sequences were annotated against IMGT germline references using PyIR, a Python wrapper for IgBLAST v1.9. Any read was removed if the V/J assignment was weak (E-value above 1e-6), the CDR3 was missing, or the read contained stop codons, out-of-frame junctions, or ambiguous translated residues. A V3J clonotype was defined by an identical inferred V gene, J gene, and CDR3 amino acid sequence. To compute the percentage overlap between repertoires, the number of shared unique clonotypes was divided by the size of the smaller repertoire. RTK rarefaction, the Chao1 estimator, and Recon v2.1 estimates of unobserved clonotypes were used to assess repertoire richness. For all TCRbeta clonotypes obtained by the gDNA method from a few donors, generation probabilities were computed with OLGA. The table comes from immuneACCESS by way of TCRdb, which keeps in-frame sequences with V and J called. Part of the clones is missing from these tables; in studies checked, under half for an unresolved V gene and the rest for unknown reasons. Clone size and V and J calls were adopted from that table, with D and trimming inferred from the DNA. Across this sample there are about 2 million clones, with about 95% seen only once. The biggest ten clones account for around 1.1% of the sample.

CD8 naive samples were obtained by positive selection for CCR7 among CD45RO-negative cells, yielding a CD45RA+CCR7+ population from which TemRA cells were excluded. The donors were healthy, HIV-negative adults who had no recently reported acute infections or vaccinations. Every donor was a Caucasian adult residing in Nashville, Tennessee, USA. Blood was collected by leukapheresis, and PBMCs were isolated by Ficoll-Histopaque density gradient centrifugation and then cryopreserved in liquid nitrogen vapor phase. Purity and quantity of every magnetically sorted T cell population were checked by analytical flow cytometry. From each sorted fraction, genomic DNA was isolated and quantified by UV absorbance on a Nanodrop 2000c.

The clonotype originates from a man between 18 and 29 years old in good health. The material sequenced was naive CD8+ T cells sorted from blood. This specimen's cell subset or site label, interpreted: CD45RA+CCR7+. The V and J genes are TRBV7-8 and TRBJ2-7; the D gene cannot be resolved reliably. The DNA sequence reads TGTGCCAGCAGCTTAATGAGTGGCAACTCCTACGAGCAGTACTTC. Translated, this gives CASSLMSGNSYEQYF.